One and the same sample provided the 4 T cell receptor beta chains below, sequenced in a study of blood T cell repertoires in COVID-19. Data came from immunoSEQ multiplex PCR; TCRdb stores just in-frame clones and leaves some out. Of around 100,000 clones listed, approximately 88% are singletons. The specimen sequenced was peripheral blood. Receptor source: a woman in her sixties or seventies with acute or convalescent COVID-19.

The genes are TRBV19 and TRBJ2-7; 7 bases line up with TRBD1. With V trimmed by 3 bases and J by 5 bases, 4 bases remained unmatched. Germline CDR1 LNHDA, CDR2 SQIVND (reference sequence). This CDR3 is built from 13 residues. The CDR3 protein is CASSIGTGDEQYF. CDR3 bases: TGTGCCAGTAGTATCGGTACAGGGGACGAGCAGTACTTC.

The gene calls are TRBV7-9 and TRBJ1-1; a weak D match, TRBD1 (5 bases). CDR3 length: 14 amino acids. Germline V lookup: CDR1 SEHNR, CDR2 FQNEAQ (reference sequence). Trimming removed 6 bases from V and 9 bases from J, with 20 bases in between. This CDR3 is CASSFRTRRVQAFF. The CDR3 DNA sequence: TGTGCCAGCAGTTTCCGGACAAGGCGAGTGCAAGCTTTCTTT.

The chain uses TRBV2 and TRBJ1-6, with 9 bases matching TRBD1. The CDR3 covers 18 residues. Germline V gives CDR1 SNHLY, CDR2 FYNNEI. The V segment lost 6 bases and the J segment 1 base; nucleotides outside the gene matches: 10. CDR3 in DNA: TGTGCCAGCAGCACGGGACAGGGAGAGGGTTCCTATAATTCACCCCTCCACTTT. Translating gives CASSTGQGEGSYNSPLHF.

V and J are TRBV28 and TRBJ1-2, with 8 bases that match TRBD1. Germline V gene lookup returns CDR1 MDHEN and CDR2 SYDVKM. V dropped 2 bases and J dropped 7; count of bases not matched to a gene: 9. CDR3 size: 15 residues. The CDR3 nucleotides are TGTGCCAGCAGTTTAATTTTGGCAGGGGGCTTTGGCTACACCTTC. Amino acid sequence: CASSLILAGGFGYTF.